The 7 T cell receptor beta chains below come from one sample, sequenced in a study of cytomegalovirus exposure and HLA in healthy donors. Use of 60 Vbeta and 13 Jbeta primers characterized the PCR. Profiled with immunoSEQ multiplex PCR; TCRdb holds only in-frame clones, not every one. The sample contains 120,000 to 150,000 clones, about 78% of which appear only once. The specimen was PBMCs. Receptors were obtained from a young man in good health and CMV-seronegative.

This chain uses TRBV14 with TRBJ2-3; 13 bases agree with TRBD2. The V and J ends lost 1 base and 2 bases, in that order; junction bases with no gene match: 9. The V gene's germline CDR1 is SGHDN and CDR2 FVKESK. The CDR3 has 19 amino acids. The CDR3 sequence: CASSQGTSGGLRFTDTQYF. As DNA, the CDR3 is TGTGCCAGCAGCCAAGGGACTAGCGGGGGCCTACGGTTCACAGATACGCAGTATTTT.

This rearrangement joins TRBV6-1 to TRBJ1-4; perhaps TRBD1 as D (6 bases). V dropped 0 bases and J dropped 4 bases, with 12 bases sitting between them. The CDR3 spans 16 residues. Germline lookup yields CDR1 MNHNS and CDR2 SASEGT. The CDR3: CASSEALGGGNEKLFF. CDR3 sequence (DNA): TGTGCCAGCAGTGAAGCGCTTGGGGGCGGTAATGAAAAACTGTTTTTT.

The chain employs TRBV6-1 and TRBJ1-5; 12 nucleotides agree with TRBD1. The trim removed 4 bases at V and 2 bases at J, leaving 9 bases unmatched. The CDR3 consists of 18 residues. CDR1 MNHNS and CDR2 SASEGT come from the germline V gene. CDR3 protein: CASSGGTGGWGGNQPQHF. CDR3 sequence (DNA): TGTGCCAGCAGTGGAGGGACAGGGGGCTGGGGAGGCAATCAGCCCCAGCATTTT.

This rearrangement joins TRBV27 to TRBJ2-7, with 9 nucleotides matching TRBD1. Unmatched junction bases numbered 3, after V lost 3 bases and J lost 0 bases. The V gene's germline CDR1 is MNHEY and CDR2 SMNVEV (reference sequence). The CDR3 is 15 amino acids. The CDR3 loop reads CASSFWTGASYEQYF. DNA of the CDR3: TGTGCCAGCAGTTTTTGGACAGGGGCCTCCTACGAGCAGTACTTC.

The chain is built from TRBV7-2 and TRBJ2-7; 12 bases match TRBD2. The V segment lost 6 bases and the J segment 0 bases; nucleotides outside the gene matches: 3. CDR1 is SGHTA and CDR2 is FQGNSA in the germline V gene. The CDR3 length is 15 residues. The DNA for the CDR3 is TGTGCCAGCAGTCCTAGCGGGAGGGCCTCCTACGAGCAGTACTTC. It codes for CASSPSGRASYEQYF.

V usage is TRBV10-1 and J usage is TRBJ2-1; 9 nucleotides agree with TRBD2. From germline, CDR1 is WNHNN and CDR2 SYGVQD (reference sequence). This CDR3 spans 14 amino acids. V trimming: 4 bases; J trimming: 6 bases; junction bases outside the gene matches: 4. The CDR3 protein is CASSVAGEVNEQFF. DNA of the CDR3: TGCGCCAGCAGTGTAGCGGGAGAGGTCAATGAGCAGTTCTTC.

This chain uses TRBV9 with TRBJ2-1; 10 nucleotides match TRBD2. V lost 0 bases, J lost 9 bases, and 12 bases stayed unmatched. The length of the CDR3 is 17 residues. Germline CDR1 reads SGDLS; CDR2 reads YYNGEE. The CDR3: CASSVEKRGGTRAEQFF. For the CDR3, the DNA is TGTGCCAGCAGCGTAGAGAAGCGGGGGGGCACACGCGCTGAGCAGTTCTTC.